Below, 28 T cell receptor beta chains from the same sample are listed, as sequenced in a study of cytomegalovirus exposure and HLA in healthy donors. The PCR had 60 Vbeta and 13 Jbeta primers. Here immunoSEQ multiplex PCR was the method, and the copy in TCRdb shows in-frame clones only, minus some. The table includes 75,000 to 100,000 clones, around 80% detected once. The sample comprised PBMCs. The origin of the receptors is a man between 25 and 39 years old in good health and CMV-seronegative.

V usage is TRBV6-6 and J usage is TRBJ1-2; 7 bases fit TRBD1. CDR3 size: 16 residues. Germline values: CDR1 MNHNY, CDR2 SVGAGI (reference sequence). Germline trimming cut 4 bases from V and 0 bases from J; bases unmatched to any gene: 8. The CDR3 coding sequence is TGTGCCAGCAGTTGGACAGGTTACATCACTAACTATGGCTACACCTTC. Its translation is CASSWTGYITNYGYTF.

The CDR3 coding sequence is TGTGCCAGTAGTATGCAGACCGGTGGGCTCAGGGGTGAGCAGTTCTTC. Its protein is CASSMQTGGLRGEQFF. This chain links TRBV19 with TRBJ2-1, with D possibly being TRBD1 (6 bases). CDR1 LNHDA and CDR2 SQIVND come from the germline V gene (reference sequence). Trimming stripped 3 bases from V and 9 bases from J, with 21 bases between. This CDR3 spans 16 amino acids.

The chain couples TRBV5-1 to TRBJ1-1, with 8 bases lining up with TRBD1. The germline gives CDR1 SGHRS, CDR2 YFSETQ. This CDR3 has 14 residues. The V and J ends lost 3 bases and 7 bases, in that order; junction bases with no gene match: 8. The CDR3 region has the DNA TGCGCCAGCAGCTATGGACAGGGAACCGTTGAAGCTTTCTTT. Residues: CASSYGQGTVEAFF.

The rearrangement joins TRBV19 to TRBJ1-2; 12 bases agree with TRBD1. The CDR3 loop spans 14 amino acids. The germline V gene has CDR1 LNHDA and CDR2 SQIVND (reference sequence). V shed 5 bases, J shed 6 bases, and the junction held 4 bases outside the gene matches. CDR3 sequence reads: CASSYGTGGDGYTF. DNA for the CDR3: TGTGCCAGTAGTTACGGGACAGGGGGCGATGGCTACACCTTC.

The rearrangement uses TRBV6-6 and TRBJ1-6; 9 bases are a match to TRBD1. The germline V gene encodes CDR1 MNHNY and CDR2 SVGAGI (reference sequence). The J segment lost 10 bases and the V segment lost 0 bases, leaving 7 bases of the junction unmatched. There are 16 residues in the CDR3. The CDR3 DNA reads TGTGCCAGCAGTTACTCGGACAGGGGTGTTGGGTCACCCCTCCACTTT. This encodes CASSYSDRGVGSPLHF.

V and J are TRBV6-5 and TRBJ2-3, with a possible D match to TRBD1 (5 bases). Trimming stripped 2 bases from V and 7 bases from J, with 13 bases between. Per the germline V gene, CDR1 is MNHEY and CDR2 is SVGAGI. The length of the CDR3 is 14 residues. The CDR3 loop reads CASSYDSRVNTQYF. CDR3 bases: TGTGCCAGCAGTTACGACTCCAGGGTGAATACGCAGTATTTT.

As DNA, the CDR3 is TGTGCCAGCAGTCCGGATTTGGACAGGGGCCTACAGCCCCAGCATTTT. It codes for CASSPDLDRGLQPQHF. This rearrangement joins TRBV2 to TRBJ1-5; 9 nucleotides align to TRBD1. Trimming removed 5 bases from V and 7 bases from J; junction bases left unmatched: 12. This CDR3 has 16 amino acids. Germline loops: CDR1 SNHLY, CDR2 FYNNEI.

J is TRBJ2-3 and V is TRBV6-6; D is undetermined. Looked up from germline, CDR1 is MNHNY and CDR2 is SVGAGI (reference sequence). The CDR3 is made up of 16 amino acids. V lost 2 bases to trimming and J lost 2 bases, with 14 bases between them. CDR3 sequence (DNA): TGTGCCAGCAGTTACGATTTTGGTGGAGTCACAGATACGCAGTATTTT. It is translated as CASSYDFGGVTDTQYF.

This chain links TRBV6-1 with TRBJ1-1; 8 nucleotides agree with TRBD1. Germline values: CDR1 MNHNS, CDR2 SASEGT. The CDR3 has 13 amino acids. Losses at the gene ends were 6 bases for V and 5 bases for J; bases not matched to a gene: 5. CDR3 residues: CASRWDRTTEAFF. The CDR3 coding sequence is TGTGCCAGCAGGTGGGACAGGACGACTGAAGCTTTCTTT.

This clone was picked up a small number of times. The rearrangement links TRBV10-3 to TRBJ2-3; TRBD2 aligns across 10 bases. The germline V gene encodes CDR1 ENHRY and CDR2 SYGVKD. The V segment lost 4 bases and the J segment 0 bases; nucleotides outside the gene matches: 13. This CDR3 has 19 amino acids. CDR3 DNA: TGTGCCATCAGTGTCAACCCTTCGGCTAGCGGGGGTAGCACAGATACGCAGTATTTT. This codes for CAISVNPSASGGSTDTQYF.

The V and J genes are TRBV6-6 and TRBJ2-1, with D maybe TRBD2 (5 bases). The CDR3 length is 11 residues. Germline V gene data show CDR1 as MNHNY and CDR2 as SVGAGI (reference sequence). Trimming pared 6 bases from V and 8 bases from J, leaving 8 bases between. The CDR3, as DNA: TGTGCCAGCAGAAAGGGAGATGAGCAGTTCTTC. It translates to CASRKGDEQFF.

The V call is TRBV6-1, the J call TRBJ1-1; tentative D call: TRBD1 (6 bases). With 6 bases removed from V and 0 bases from J, the gap between germline ends came to 17 bases. There are 16 residues in the CDR3. The V gene's germline CDR1 is MNHNS and CDR2 SASEGT. This chain's CDR3 is CASREQPTGLNTEAFF. The DNA for the CDR3 is TGTGCCAGCAGAGAACAACCGACAGGACTGAACACTGAAGCTTTCTTT.

The chain combines TRBV5-1 with TRBJ2-5; a possible D gene is TRBD2 (5 bases). The V gene lost 2 bases and the J gene lost 3 bases, with 17 bases spanning the gap. Looked up from germline, CDR1 is SGHRS and CDR2 is YFSETQ. CDR3 length: 16 residues. The DNA of the CDR3 is TGCGCCAGCAGCTTAAGGCGCGGGCTAAGTAAAGAGACCCAGTACTTC. Its protein is CASSLRRGLSKETQYF.

The V gene is TRBV21-1, the J gene TRBJ2-1; the D call TRBD1 from the table was never checked on the DNA. TRBV21-1 constitutes a pseudogene. The CDR3 runs 17 residues. The DNA for the CDR3 is TGTGCCAGCAGCAGACGAGGGACACCCCACTCCTACAATGAGCAGTTCTTC. Translating it yields CASSRRGTPHSYNEQFF.

J is TRBJ1-1 and V is TRBV7-9; D unresolved. From germline, CDR1 is SEHNR and CDR2 FQNEAQ (reference sequence). The CDR3 runs 13 residues. In DNA, the CDR3 is TGTTCCGCAGCGCGGGGTACGGGCACTGAAGCTTTCTTT. Translating it yields CSAARGTGTEAFF.

This clone appeared a few times. The rearrangement uses TRBV5-1 and TRBJ2-1, with 11 bases lining up with TRBD2. CDR1 SGHRS and CDR2 YFSETQ come from the germline V gene. Trimming removed 3 bases from V and 3 bases from J; junction bases left unmatched: 8. The CDR3 runs 17 residues. CDR3: CASSSPTSGKHYNEQFF. CDR3 nucleotides: TGCGCCAGCAGCTCCCCGACTAGCGGGAAGCACTACAATGAGCAGTTCTTC.

The chain recombines TRBV4-1 with TRBJ2-2; 7 bases are a match to TRBD2. CDR3 size: 16 residues. V was pared by 2 bases and J by 1 base, with 4 bases of the junction left unmatched. From germline, CDR1 is MGHRA and CDR2 YSYEKL. The CDR3 coding sequence is TGCGCCAGCAGCCAAATGAGCGGGGTGAACACCGGGGAGCTGTTTTTT. Protein product: CASSQMSGVNTGELFF.

This chain joins TRBV27 and TRBJ1-4; 8 nucleotides align to TRBD1. The CDR3 is 15 residues long. Germline assignment: CDR1 MNHEY and CDR2 SMNVEV (reference sequence). The ends lost 1 base at V and 5 bases at J; junction bases unmatched: 3. CDR3 sequence reads: CASSLYTGGNEKLFF. The CDR3 nucleotides are TGTGCCAGCAGTTTATACACAGGGGGGAATGAAAAACTGTTTTTT.

This rearrangement joins TRBV14 to TRBJ1-2, with 9 bases that match TRBD1. The length of the CDR3 is 18 residues. The ends lost 0 bases at V and 4 bases at J; junction bases unmatched: 12. Germline-derived CDR1 and CDR2 are SGHDN and FVKESK. CDR3 coding DNA: TGTGCCAGCAGCCAAGACCCCGGCGGGACAGGGAGGACCTATGGCTACACCTTC. This translates into CASSQDPGGTGRTYGYTF.

The CDR3 here is CASSLSFTHDGGYEQYF. In DNA, the CDR3 is TGCGCCAGCAGCTTGAGTTTTACCCACGACGGGGGCTACGAGCAGTACTTC. V usage is TRBV5-1 and J usage is TRBJ2-7; TRBD2 might be the D (6 bases). Germline loops: CDR1 SGHRS, CDR2 YFSETQ. The V end lost 1 base, the J end lost 3 bases, and 20 bases lay between the germline ends. This CDR3 is 17 amino acids long.

The V and J genes are TRBV9 and TRBJ1-1; TRBD1 agrees at 12 bases. Per germline, CDR1 SGDLS and CDR2 YYNGEE. The CDR3 loop spans 16 amino acids. V trimming: 0 bases; J trimming: 5 bases; junction bases outside the gene matches: 5. Written as DNA, the CDR3 is TGTGCCAGCAGCGTAGCCGGGACAGGGGGCCAGACTGAAGCTTTCTTT. Translating it yields CASSVAGTGGQTEAFF.

The gene calls are TRBV4-1 and TRBJ1-5; D uncertain. Germline-derived CDR1 and CDR2 are MGHRA and YSYEKL. Trimming removed 1 base from V and 5 bases from J, with 9 bases in between. This CDR3 has 14 residues. The CDR3 here is CASSQVRSDQPQHF. CDR3 nucleotide sequence: TGCGCCAGCAGCCAAGTAAGATCAGATCAGCCCCAGCATTTT.

The chain employs TRBV15 and TRBJ2-1; a weak D match, TRBD2 (6 bases). V gave up 5 bases and J gave up 3 bases, with 14 bases separating them. CDR3 length: 15 residues. The germline V gene has CDR1 LNHNV and CDR2 YYDKDF (reference sequence). CDR3 sequence: CATSGSGGLYNEQFF. The CDR3 DNA reads TGTGCCACCAGCGGTAGTGGGGGACTCTACAATGAGCAGTTCTTC.

In this sample, this clone turned up a few times. V is TRBV5-6 and J is TRBJ2-6; 7 bases map to TRBD2. The CDR3 is 17 residues long. V lost 2 bases, J lost 3 bases, and 8 bases stayed unmatched. Germline V gene sequence: CDR1 SGHDT, CDR2 YYEEEE. The CDR3 DNA is TGTGCCAGCAGCTTTAATTGGGGCGGGAGTGGGGCCAACGTCCTGACTTTC. It codes for CASSFNWGGSGANVLTF.

The chain employs TRBV28 and TRBJ1-4; TRBD1 is a possible D gene (6 bases). Per germline, CDR1 MDHEN and CDR2 SYDVKM. The CDR3 contains 14 residues. V was cut by 2 bases and J by 8 bases, with 12 bases left in between. The CDR3 protein is CASSLPGAWEKLFF. DNA of the CDR3: TGTGCCAGCAGTTTACCAGGGGCTTGGGAAAAACTGTTTTTT. The entire variable domain, with the rest obtained from reference TRBV28 and TRBJ1-4, is as follows: DVKVTQSSRYLVKRTGEKVFLECVQDMDHENMFWYRQDPGLGLRLIYFSYDVKMKEKGDIPEGYSVSREKKERFSLILESASTNQTSMYLCASSLPGAWEKLFFGSGTQLSVL.

This clone was observed a single time. The rearrangement links TRBV19 to TRBJ2-1, with D possibly matching TRBD2 (5 bases). Looked up from germline, CDR1 is LNHDA and CDR2 is SQIVND (reference sequence). The CDR3 consists of 12 residues. CDR3 DNA: TGTGCGGCGGGCGAGGGAGACAATGAGCAGTTCTTC. Its translation is CAAGEGDNEQFF.

The chain couples TRBV7-2 to TRBJ2-5; 10 bases are a match to TRBD1. The J call may be in error: the DNA end matches TRBJ2-7 better. The CDR3 contains 13 residues. Germline lookup yields CDR1 SGHTA and CDR2 FQGNSA. CDR3 residues: CASSKDRGYEQYF. CDR3 DNA sequence: TGTGCCAGCAGCAAGGACAGGGGGTACGAGCAGTACTTC.

J is TRBJ2-1 and V is TRBV19, with TRBD2 matching over 11 bases. Germline CDR1 LNHDA, CDR2 SQIVND (reference sequence). This CDR3 comprises 12 residues. V was clipped by 6 bases and J by 10 bases; unmatched bases: 2. Here the CDR3 reads CASRRLAGEQFF. As DNA, the CDR3 is TGTGCCAGTAGGCGACTAGCGGGGGAGCAGTTCTTC.